This is a list of T cell receptor beta chains from one sample in a study of breast tumors, draining lymph nodes, adjacent tissues. TCRdb recomputed calls from the multiplex PCR reads with MiXCR, one row per CDR3 protein. The table lists about 180,000 distinct CDR3 sequences, 30% to 40% of them singletons. The sample consisted of axillary lymph node tissue. Every receptor here comes from a female donor with breast cancer. Some clones in this sample may be carry-over from other donors' samples. Each CDR3 is given with its conserved first and last residue. The D gene is left open where the match is weak. Clone size appears in some rows only: once, few, many, or a class for an expanded clone.

v_gene: TRBV4-1; len: 16; abundance: many; d_gene: TRBD2; j_gene: TRBJ2-3; CDR3nt: TGCGCCAGCAGCCAACTAGCGGGCTCTAGCACAGATACGCAGTATTTT; CDR3aa: CASSQLAGSSTDTQYF
v_gene: TRBV3-1; len: 16; abundance: many; d_gene: TRBD2; j_gene: TRBJ2-3; CDR3nt: TGTGCCAGCAGCCAAGCGGGACTAGCGGGAACAGATACGCAGTATTTT; CDR3aa: CASSQAGLAGTDTQYF
v_gene: TRBV20-1; len: 14; abundance: few; d_gene: TRBD2; j_gene: TRBJ2-4; CDR3nt: TGCAGTGCTAGAGATCCCGGGAGGAAAACCATTCAGTACTTC; CDR3aa: CSARDPGRKTIQYF
v_gene: TRBV6-5; len: 17; abundance: many; d_gene: TRBD1; j_gene: TRBJ2-6; CDR3nt: TGTGCCAGCAGTTCCGGGACAGGACTTTCTGGGGCCAACGTCCTGACTTTC; CDR3aa: CASSSGTGLSGANVLTF
v_gene: TRBV7-9; len: 13; abundance: many; d_gene: .; j_gene: TRBJ1-6; CDR3nt: TGTGCCAGCAGCTCAGAGAGAAATTCACCCCTCCACTTT; CDR3aa: CASSSERNSPLHF
v_gene: TRBV12-3/TRBV12-4; len: 15; abundance: .; d_gene: TRBD1; j_gene: TRBJ1-2; CDR3nt: TGTGCCAGCAAACCTCTCCAGGGACAGGGGAGAGGCTACACCTTC; CDR3aa: CASKPLQGQGRGYTF
v_gene: TRBV29-1; len: 16; abundance: .; d_gene: TRBD2; j_gene: TRBJ2-5; CDR3nt: TGCAGCGTTGAAAAGGGGACTAGCGGGATGGGCGAGACCCAGTACTTC; CDR3aa: CSVEKGTSGMGETQYF
v_gene: TRBV3-1; len: 15; abundance: many; d_gene: .; j_gene: TRBJ2-5; CDR3nt: TGTGCCAGCAGCCTCGATGGGAGAACCCAAGAGACCCAGTACTTC; CDR3aa: CASSLDGRTQETQYF
v_gene: TRBV5-1; len: 18; abundance: .; d_gene: .; j_gene: TRBJ1-3; CDR3nt: TGCGCCAGCAGCCTTCAGACAGCCGTCCCGTTCTCTGGAAACACCATATATTTT; CDR3aa: CASSLQTAVPFSGNTIYF
v_gene: TRBV27; len: 14; abundance: many; d_gene: .; j_gene: TRBJ2-3; CDR3nt: TGTGCCAGCAGTTTCCTAGGGCCGGGGGATACGCAGTATTTT; CDR3aa: CASSFLGPGDTQYF
v_gene: TRBV29-1; len: 17; abundance: .; d_gene: TRBD2; j_gene: TRBJ2-5; CDR3nt: TGCAGCGACTTACACCAGAGGACTAGCGGTAGCCGGGGGACCCAGTACTTC; CDR3aa: CSDLHQRTSGSRGTQYF
v_gene: TRBV2; len: 14; abundance: .; d_gene: .; j_gene: TRBJ2-2; CDR3nt: TGTGCCAGCAGTTCGGACGGGAACACCGGGGAGCTGTTTTTT; CDR3aa: CASSSDGNTGELFF
v_gene: TRBV29-1; len: 14; abundance: many; d_gene: TRBD1; j_gene: TRBJ2-7; CDR3nt: TGCAGCGCATGGACAGGGGGCATCTCCTACGAGCAGTACTTC; CDR3aa: CSAWTGGISYEQYF
v_gene: TRBV6-5; len: 14; abundance: few; d_gene: .; j_gene: TRBJ2-7; CDR3nt: TGTGCCAGCAGTCACCAAGGGCGAGGGGACGAGCAGTACTTC; CDR3aa: CASSHQGRGDEQYF
v_gene: TRBV27; len: 15; abundance: many; d_gene: .; j_gene: TRBJ2-2; CDR3nt: TGTGCCAGCGGCCGGGACACCATTAACACCGGGGAGCTGTTTTTT; CDR3aa: CASGRDTINTGELFF
v_gene: TRBV10-3; len: 12; abundance: once; d_gene: .; j_gene: TRBJ1-2; CDR3nt: TGTGCCACCGCACGGGGGTTTCAGGGCTACACCTTC; CDR3aa: CATARGFQGYTF
v_gene: TRBV6-5; len: 13; abundance: many; d_gene: .; j_gene: TRBJ2-2; CDR3nt: TGTGCCAGCAGCATCGCGAACACCGGGGAGCTGTTTTTT; CDR3aa: CASSIANTGELFF
v_gene: TRBV2; len: 14; abundance: many; d_gene: TRBD1; j_gene: TRBJ2-1; CDR3nt: TGTGCCAGTTTGGACAGGCGGTCCTACAATGAGCAGTTCTTC; CDR3aa: CASLDRRSYNEQFF
v_gene: TRBV3-1; len: 17; abundance: few; d_gene: .; j_gene: TRBJ2-2; CDR3nt: TGTGCCAGCAGAGTGGGGAGTGAGGGCACGAACACCGGGGAGCTGTTTTTT; CDR3aa: CASRVGSEGTNTGELFF
v_gene: TRBV6-1; len: 13; abundance: .; d_gene: .; j_gene: TRBJ1-5; CDR3nt: TGTGCCAGCAGTTACCCCCCCTGGCAGCCCCAGCATTTT; CDR3aa: CASSYPPWQPQHF
v_gene: TRBV4-1; len: 16; abundance: many; d_gene: TRBD2; j_gene: TRBJ2-2; CDR3nt: TGCGCCAGCAGCTCAGTAGCGGGGGGGCCGGGCGGGGAGCTGTTTTTT; CDR3aa: CASSSVAGGPGGELFF
v_gene: TRBV6-5; len: 15; abundance: many; d_gene: .; j_gene: TRBJ2-3; CDR3nt: TGTGCCAGCAGTCACTCGATCGTCACCACAGATACGCAGTATTTT; CDR3aa: CASSHSIVTTDTQYF
v_gene: TRBV5-5; len: 17; abundance: .; d_gene: .; j_gene: TRBJ1-1; CDR3nt: TGTGCCAGCACATCATCGTGGGGGAATATGGTGAACACTGAAGCTTTCTTT; CDR3aa: CASTSSWGNMVNTEAFF
v_gene: TRBV9; len: 18; abundance: .; d_gene: TRBD2; j_gene: TRBJ2-1; CDR3nt: TGTGCCAGCAGCGTAGGACTAGCGGGGGCCGATGGCACAGATACGCAGTTCTTC; CDR3aa: CASSVGLAGADGTDTQFF
v_gene: TRBV19; len: 13; abundance: many; d_gene: .; j_gene: TRBJ1-5; CDR3nt: TGTGCCAGTACCGGCGCTTTGAATCAGCCCCAGCATTTT; CDR3aa: CASTGALNQPQHF
v_gene: TRBV9; len: 14; abundance: many; d_gene: TRBD2; j_gene: TRBJ2-7; CDR3nt: TGTGCCAGCAGCCCCTGGACTAGCGGGATCGAGCAGTACTTC; CDR3aa: CASSPWTSGIEQYF
v_gene: TRBV19; len: 15; abundance: many; d_gene: .; j_gene: TRBJ2-6; CDR3nt: TGTGCCAGTAGAAAGGACGGTTCTGGGGCCAACGTCCTGACTTTC; CDR3aa: CASRKDGSGANVLTF
v_gene: TRBV2; len: 14; abundance: many; d_gene: .; j_gene: TRBJ1-5; CDR3nt: TGTGCCAGCAGTGACGACACAATAAATCAGCCCCAGCATTTT; CDR3aa: CASSDDTINQPQHF
v_gene: TRBV19; len: 15; abundance: many; d_gene: .; j_gene: TRBJ2-5; CDR3nt: TGTGCCAGTAGTGACAACAGTGGAGGTGGCGAGACCCAGTACTTC; CDR3aa: CASSDNSGGGETQYF
v_gene: TRBV19; len: 13; abundance: many; d_gene: .; j_gene: TRBJ1-2; CDR3nt: TGTGCCAGTAGTATAGATAACAGCTATGGCTACACCTTC; CDR3aa: CASSIDNSYGYTF
v_gene: TRBV5-8; len: 15; abundance: many; d_gene: .; j_gene: TRBJ2-6; CDR3nt: TGTGCCAGCAGCGGTGAGCGCTCCGGGGCCAACGTCCTGACTTTC; CDR3aa: CASSGERSGANVLTF
v_gene: TRBV20-1; len: 11; abundance: many; d_gene: .; j_gene: TRBJ2-7; CDR3nt: TGCAGTGCTACCTTGGGGGACGAGCAGTACTTC; CDR3aa: CSATLGDEQYF
v_gene: TRBV5-8; len: 18; abundance: few; d_gene: .; j_gene: TRBJ2-2; CDR3nt: TGTGCCAGCAGCCAGGGTCCCCAGGGCTGTGCGAACACCGGGGAGCTGTTTTTT; CDR3aa: CASSQGPQGCANTGELFF
v_gene: TRBV20-1; len: 14; abundance: .; d_gene: TRBD1; j_gene: TRBJ2-3; CDR3nt: TGCAGTGCTCCCGGAACAGGGGCGCGAGCTACGCAGTATTTT; CDR3aa: CSAPGTGARATQYF
v_gene: TRBV2; len: 15; abundance: .; d_gene: TRBD1; j_gene: TRBJ1-4; CDR3nt: TGTGCCAGCAGTGAAGGGACAGGGGGCAATGAAAAACTGTTTTTT; CDR3aa: CASSEGTGGNEKLFF
v_gene: TRBV14; len: 16; abundance: .; d_gene: .; j_gene: TRBJ2-1; CDR3nt: TGTGCCAGCTCACCAGGGGCAGGCCGGGGGCGGAATGAGCAGTTCTTC; CDR3aa: CASSPGAGRGRNEQFF
v_gene: TRBV28; len: 13; abundance: .; d_gene: .; j_gene: TRBJ2-7; CDR3nt: TGTGCCAGTGAGCGGGACAGAGGCCACGAGCAGTACTTC; CDR3aa: CASERDRGHEQYF
v_gene: TRBV6-2/TRBV6-3; len: 14; abundance: few; d_gene: .; j_gene: TRBJ1-2; CDR3nt: TGTGCCAGCAGTCACCGTACCGGGGCCTATGGCTACACCTTC; CDR3aa: CASSHRTGAYGYTF
v_gene: TRBV5-1; len: 14; abundance: .; d_gene: .; j_gene: TRBJ2-7; CDR3nt: TGCGCCAGCAGCACGACGGGAAGGGCCTACGAGCAGTACTTC; CDR3aa: CASSTTGRAYEQYF
v_gene: TRBV4-2; len: 19; abundance: .; d_gene: TRBD2; j_gene: TRBJ2-7; CDR3nt: TGTGCCAGCAGCCCCCCCCCCCGGCTAGCGGGAGGATGCTCCTACGAGCAGTACTTC; CDR3aa: CASSPPPRLAGGCSYEQYF
v_gene: TRBV24-1; len: 15; abundance: once; d_gene: .; j_gene: TRBJ2-1; CDR3nt: TGTGCCACCAGTCGAGTCGAGGGCTCCTACAATGAGCAGTTCTTC; CDR3aa: CATSRVEGSYNEQFF
v_gene: TRBV2; len: 14; abundance: many; d_gene: TRBD2; j_gene: TRBJ2-7; CDR3nt: TGTGCCAGCAGGCTTACTAGCGTCCCACGGGAGCAGTACTTC; CDR3aa: CASRLTSVPREQYF
v_gene: TRBV20-1; len: 14; abundance: many; d_gene: TRBD2; j_gene: TRBJ2-3; CDR3nt: TGCAGTGCTAGATCGGGGGGGCCACGAGATACGCAGTATTTT; CDR3aa: CSARSGGPRDTQYF
v_gene: TRBV10-2; len: 16; abundance: many; d_gene: TRBD1; j_gene: TRBJ2-5; CDR3nt: TGCGCCAGCAGGGCCAGTGGGACAGGCTTTCGAGAGACCCAGTACTTC; CDR3aa: CASRASGTGFRETQYF
v_gene: TRBV19; len: 14; abundance: many; d_gene: TRBD1; j_gene: TRBJ2-7; CDR3nt: TGTGCCAGTAGTCCGGGACAGGTCTCCTACGAGCAGTACTTC; CDR3aa: CASSPGQVSYEQYF
v_gene: TRBV24-1; len: 17; abundance: .; d_gene: TRBD2; j_gene: TRBJ2-3; CDR3nt: TGTGCCACCAGTGATTTCTCGACTAGCGGGAGTCTTGATGAGCAGTATTTT; CDR3aa: CATSDFSTSGSLDEQYF
v_gene: TRBV4-3; len: 17; abundance: many; d_gene: .; j_gene: TRBJ2-1; CDR3nt: TGCGCCAGCAGCCAAGAGACTGGCCCAAGCTCCTACAATGAGCAGTTCTTC; CDR3aa: CASSQETGPSSYNEQFF
v_gene: TRBV10-3; len: 13; abundance: .; d_gene: TRBD1; j_gene: TRBJ1-1; CDR3nt: TGTGCCTCGAGACAGGGCTTGAACACTGAAGCTTTCTTT; CDR3aa: CASRQGLNTEAFF
v_gene: TRBV6-2/TRBV6-3; len: 15; abundance: many; d_gene: TRBD2; j_gene: TRBJ2-7; CDR3nt: TGTGCCAGCAGTACCGCTGGCGGGGGAACCTACGAGCAGTACTTC; CDR3aa: CASSTAGGGTYEQYF
v_gene: TRBV20-1; len: 15; abundance: many; d_gene: TRBD1; j_gene: TRBJ2-2; CDR3nt: TGCAGTGCTAGAGCTACAGGGGGCTTGACCGGGGAGCTGTTTTTT; CDR3aa: CSARATGGLTGELFF
v_gene: TRBV6-5; len: 15; abundance: .; d_gene: .; j_gene: TRBJ2-2; CDR3nt: TGTGCCAGCAGTCATTCCGCCGGAGGTGCCGGGGAGCTGTTTTTT; CDR3aa: CASSHSAGGAGELFF
v_gene: TRBV25-1; len: 18; abundance: many; d_gene: .; j_gene: TRBJ1-3; CDR3nt: TGTGCCAGCAGTGAATTCGGGTCGGGAAAAATCTCTGGAAACACCATATATTTT; CDR3aa: CASSEFGSGKISGNTIYF
v_gene: TRBV7-3; len: 13; abundance: many; d_gene: .; j_gene: TRBJ2-5; CDR3nt: TGTGCCAGCAGCTTATTCCCAGCGGAGACCCAGTACTTC; CDR3aa: CASSLFPAETQYF
v_gene: TRBV15; len: 13; abundance: .; d_gene: .; j_gene: TRBJ2-5; CDR3nt: TGTGCCACCAGCAGAGGCTGGGGAGAGACCCAGTACTTC; CDR3aa: CATSRGWGETQYF
v_gene: TRBV5-4; len: 15; abundance: .; d_gene: .; j_gene: TRBJ2-3; CDR3nt: TGTGCCGGCAGCTTGGTAGGGACATTGGCAGATACGCAGTATTTT; CDR3aa: CAGSLVGTLADTQYF
v_gene: TRBV4-2; len: 15; abundance: .; d_gene: TRBD1; j_gene: TRBJ2-3; CDR3nt: TGTGCCAGCAGCCCGGGACAGGGAAACACAGATACGCAGTATTTT; CDR3aa: CASSPGQGNTDTQYF
v_gene: TRBV14; len: 18; abundance: .; d_gene: TRBD1; j_gene: TRBJ1-2; CDR3nt: TGTGCCAGCAGCCAAGAGTGGCAGGGGGCACCCGCCTGGTATGGCTACACCTTC; CDR3aa: CASSQEWQGAPAWYGYTF
v_gene: TRBV4-2; len: 15; abundance: many; d_gene: .; j_gene: TRBJ2-2; CDR3nt: TGTGCCAGCAGCCTAACTAGCACGAACACCGGGGAGCTGTTTTTT; CDR3aa: CASSLTSTNTGELFF
v_gene: TRBV18; len: 15; abundance: once; d_gene: TRBD1; j_gene: TRBJ2-1; CDR3nt: TGTGCCAGCTCACCAGGAGGGACAGGGGCCTATGAGCAGTTCTTC; CDR3aa: CASSPGGTGAYEQFF